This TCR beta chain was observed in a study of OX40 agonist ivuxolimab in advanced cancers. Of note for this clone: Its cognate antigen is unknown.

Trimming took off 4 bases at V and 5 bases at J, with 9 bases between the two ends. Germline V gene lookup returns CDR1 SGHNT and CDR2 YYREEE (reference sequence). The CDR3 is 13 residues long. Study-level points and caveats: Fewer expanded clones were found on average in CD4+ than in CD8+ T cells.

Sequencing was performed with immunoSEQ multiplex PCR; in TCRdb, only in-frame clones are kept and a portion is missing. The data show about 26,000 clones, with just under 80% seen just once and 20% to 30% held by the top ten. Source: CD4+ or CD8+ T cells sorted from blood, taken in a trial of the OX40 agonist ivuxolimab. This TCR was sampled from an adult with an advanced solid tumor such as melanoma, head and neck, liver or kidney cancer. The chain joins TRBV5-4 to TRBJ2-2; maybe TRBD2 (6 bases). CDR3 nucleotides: TGTGCCAGCAGCCAAGGAGGGACCGGGGAGCTGTTTTTT. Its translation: CASSQGGTGELFF.